A single sample gave rise to the 21 T cell receptor beta chains below, sequenced in a study of T-cell memory formation after mild COVID-19. From the 5' RACE reads, TCRdb called clonotypes with MiXCR, one entry per CDR3 protein. The table records 550,000 to 700,000 distinct CDR3 sequences, approximately 15% of them present only once. Sequences were obtained from PBMCs or a T cell subset sorted from them (not recorded which). These receptor sequences come from an adult woman who had mild COVID-19 (a few samples of this study predate the infection). Cell type and time point are not known.

The chain has TRBV12-3 or TRBV12-4 and TRBJ1-2; TRBD1 aligns across 8 bases. Unmatched junction bases numbered 13, after V lost 6 bases and J lost 7 bases. CDR3 length: 15 amino acids. The CDR3 here is CASSSPSTGVPGYTF. The CDR3 region has the DNA TGTGCCAGCAGCTCCCCTTCGACAGGGGTTCCTGGCTACACCTTC.

This clonotype has only a few counts. This chain joins TRBV2 and TRBJ2-6; maybe TRBD1 (6 bases). The V end lost 5 bases, the J end lost 2 bases, and 10 bases lay between the germline ends. CDR1 is SNHLY and CDR2 is FYNNEI in the germline V gene. The CDR3 length is 15 residues. The DNA of the CDR3 is TGTGCCAGCAGTCCAGGGGCGGCTGGGGCCAACGTCCTGACTTTC. Residues: CASSPGAAGANVLTF.

The V gene is TRBV7-8, the J gene TRBJ2-3, with D unresolved. V was trimmed by 5 bases and J by 2 bases, leaving 8 bases between them. The CDR3 sequence is 13 residues long. Per germline, CDR1 SGHVS and CDR2 FQNEAQ. The CDR3 spells CASSRTVTDTQYF. CDR3 coding DNA: TGTGCCAGCAGCCGCACGGTCACAGATACGCAGTATTTT.

This clonotype was seen a handful of times. The chain links TRBV7-2 to TRBJ1-1; no firm D call. The germline V gene has CDR1 SGHTA and CDR2 FQGNSA. V was clipped by 1 base and J by 1 base, with 10 bases between them. There are 15 residues in the CDR3. The CDR3 reads CASSLGTRWNTEAFF. The CDR3 coding sequence is TGTGCCAGCAGCTTAGGTACTAGGTGGAACACTGAAGCTTTCTTT.

V usage is TRBV7-6 and J usage is TRBJ1-4; 7 nucleotides match TRBD1. Trimming took 5 bases from V and 8 from J; bases not matched to a gene: 5. Germline CDR1 and CDR2: SGHVS and FNYEAQ. This CDR3 contains 13 residues. CDR3 amino acids: CASSGTVGEKLFF. CDR3 in DNA: TGTGCCAGCAGCGGGACAGTTGGGGAAAAACTGTTTTTT.

As regards this clonotype: Germline and junction disagree at one end, which may indicate a read error. The chain employs TRBV7-2 and TRBJ1-1; D unclear. This CDR3 contains 14 residues. CDR1 is SGHTA, CDR2 FQGNSA, per germline. CDR3 in amino acids: CASSLVNLKTEAFF. CDR3 sequence (DNA): TGTGCCAGCAGCTTAGTTAACCTGAAAACTGAAGCTTTCTTT.

This chain joins TRBV7-8 and TRBJ2-3, with 8 bases lining up with TRBD2. After removal of 1 base from V and 2 bases from J, the junction contained 11 bases not matched to a gene. From germline, CDR1 is SGHVS and CDR2 FQNEAQ. The CDR3 is made up of 18 amino acids. The CDR3: CASSLVSTGGGYTDTQYF. The CDR3 bases are TGTGCCAGCAGCTTAGTGTCAACCGGGGGGGGTTACACAGATACGCAGTATTTT.

J is TRBJ2-7 and V is TRBV7-9; perhaps TRBD1 as D (6 bases). The germline CDR1 and CDR2 sequences are SEHNR and FQNEAQ (reference sequence). Trimming took off 8 bases at V and 3 bases at J, with 11 bases between the two ends. This CDR3 comprises 12 residues. The CDR3 sequence: CASGRDNYEQYF. CDR3 DNA sequence: TGTGCCAGCGGCAGGGACAACTACGAGCAGTACTTC.

The CDR3, as DNA: TGTGCCAGCAGTTTATCGGCAAAATGGTCGTATGGCTACACCTTC. It specifies CASSLSAKWSYGYTF. V is TRBV27 and J is TRBJ1-2; D unclear. Deletions cut 0 bases from V and 5 bases from J, with 13 bases between. Germline lookup yields CDR1 MNHEY and CDR2 SMNVEV (reference sequence). There are 15 residues in the CDR3.

This clonotype occurred many times. The chain recombines TRBV6-5 with TRBJ2-7; D is possibly TRBD2 (6 bases). In germline, CDR1 is MNHEY, CDR2 SVGAGI. The CDR3 runs to 14 residues. The germline V and J ends were trimmed by 2 bases and 4 bases, with 12 bases remaining between them. CDR3 protein: CASSYTSSAYEQYF. DNA for the CDR3: TGTGCCAGCAGTTACACTAGCTCGGCGTACGAGCAGTACTTC.

This sequence joins TRBV7-2 and TRBJ1-6, with D perhaps TRBD1 (5 bases). The CDR3 runs to 15 residues. V dropped 4 bases and J dropped 9 bases, with 16 bases sitting between them. The germline V gene encodes CDR1 SGHTA and CDR2 FQGNSA. The CDR3 spells CASSWGSVRISPLHF. The CDR3 DNA reads as TGTGCCAGCAGCTGGGGGTCGGTCAGAATTTCACCCCTCCACTTT.

CDR3 residues: CASSPVLGAGDTEAFF. CDR3 nucleotides: TGTGCCAGCAGTCCCGTCCTGGGGGCGGGAGACACTGAAGCTTTCTTT. The gene calls are TRBV6-5 and TRBJ1-1, with TRBD1 as a possible D gene (6 bases). CDR1 MNHEY and CDR2 SVGAGI come from the germline V gene. With 5 bases removed from V and 3 bases from J, the gap between germline ends came to 19 bases. This CDR3 is 16 amino acids long.

J is TRBJ2-7 and V is TRBV11-3, with 8 bases lining up with TRBD1. CDR1 and CDR2 from the germline V gene are SGHNT and YENEEA. The V segment lost 5 bases and the J segment 2 bases; nucleotides outside the gene matches: 8. The CDR3 extends over 15 amino acids. The CDR3 sequence: CASSEFLQGAYEQYF. The CDR3 DNA sequence: TGTGCCAGCAGCGAGTTCTTACAGGGGGCCTACGAGCAGTACTTC.

This rearrangement joins TRBV24-1 to TRBJ2-1; D may be TRBD2 (5 bases). Between the trimmed V and J ends, which lost 8 bases and 4 bases, there was a span of 11 bases. Looked up from germline, CDR1 is KGHDR and CDR2 is SFDVKD. The CDR3 has 13 amino acids. The CDR3 DNA follows: TGTGCCACCAATGAGCGGAATTACAATGAGCAGTTCTTC. Protein product: CATNERNYNEQFF.

The chain links TRBV3-1 to TRBJ2-3, with no clear D. The CDR3 length is 15 residues. The V and J ends lost 1 base and 1 base respectively, with 9 bases between them. Germline V gene sequence: CDR1 LGHDT, CDR2 YNNKEL (reference sequence). The CDR3 region has the DNA TGTGCCAGCAGCCAAGTCCCTACAGGCACAGATACGCAGTATTTT. Its translation is CASSQVPTGTDTQYF.

The genes are TRBV24-1 and TRBJ2-7, with D perhaps matching TRBD1 (6 bases). Germline values: CDR1 KGHDR, CDR2 SFDVKD. CDR3 size: 14 residues. With 3 bases removed from V and 0 bases from J, the gap between germline ends came to 8 bases. CDR3 bases: TGTGCCACCAGTGATACCAGGGGCTCCTACGAGCAGTACTTC. Encoded protein: CATSDTRGSYEQYF.

CDR3 sequence (DNA): TGTGCCAGCAGCCGACAGGCAGGTTCCTACGAGCAGTACTTC. It is translated as CASSRQAGSYEQYF. This chain uses TRBV7-9 with TRBJ2-7; the D gene is possibly TRBD1 (6 bases). Germline V gene lookup returns CDR1 SEHNR and CDR2 FQNEAQ (reference sequence). V lost 5 bases and J 1 base, leaving 12 bases between the germline ends. The CDR3 runs 14 residues.

This chain uses TRBV7-9 with TRBJ1-2; 7 positions agree with TRBD1. The CDR3 has 15 residues. Germline loops: CDR1 SEHNR, CDR2 FQNEAQ (reference sequence). Trimming cost V 5 bases and J 5 bases; bases outside gene matches: 11. The CDR3 DNA sequence: TGTGCCAGCAGCCCCCGGGACAGTACCTTTTATGGCTACACCTTC. It specifies CASSPRDSTFYGYTF. Drawing the rest from reference TRBV7-9 and TRBJ1-2, the complete variable domain is DTGVSQNPRHKITKRGQNVTFRCDPISEHNRLYWYRQTLGQGPEFLTYFQNEAQLEKSRLLSDRFSAERPKGSFSTLEIQRTEQGDSAMYLCASSPRDSTFYGYTFGSGTRLTVV.

This clonotype was seen only a few times. J is TRBJ1-6 and V is TRBV23-1; a possible D gene is TRBD1 (6 bases). TRBV23-1 is known as an ORF, though its function is uncertain. The CDR3 extends over 17 amino acids. Trimming removed 4 bases at V and 4 bases at J, with 17 bases between. CDR3 sequence (DNA): TGCGCCAGCAGTCCCCGGCTCGGGCAGGGGTATAATTCACCCCTCCACTTT. Protein product: CASSPRLGQGYNSPLHF.

The chain combines TRBV5-1 with TRBJ2-1; TRBD1 matches at 7 bases. CDR1 is SGHRS, CDR2 YFSETQ, per germline. The CDR3 runs to 16 residues. With 6 bases clipped from V and 9 bases from J, the junction kept 18 bases outside the gene matches. The CDR3 DNA follows: TGCGCCAGCACCCAGACCGGGACAAGGGCAGGGGGTGAGCAGTTCTTC. It encodes CASTQTGTRAGGEQFF. Together with reference TRBV5-1 and TRBJ2-1, the CDR3 gives the full variable domain: KAGVTQTPRYLIKTRGQQVTLSCSPISGHRSVSWYQQTPGQGLQFLFEYFSETQRNKGNFPGRFSGRQFSNSRSEMNVSTLELGDSALYLCASTQTGTRAGGEQFFGPGTRLTVL.

This chain connects TRBV20-1 to TRBJ1-1; no reliable D call. V lost 5 bases and J lost 4, with 8 bases in between. Germline CDR1 is DFQATT and CDR2 is SNEGSKA (reference sequence). The CDR3 is 11 residues long. The CDR3 is CSASGSTEAFF. For the CDR3, the DNA is TGCAGTGCTTCTGGCAGCACTGAAGCTTTCTTT.